This entry describes one T cell receptor (beta chain). Antigen unknown. Molecular-barcoded quantitative 5'-RACE produced these TCR beta libraries. Via MiXCR, TCRdb re-called the 5' RACE reads, giving one row per CDR3 protein. Of 300,000 to 400,000 distinct CDR3 sequences in the sample, 20% were seen once. These data come from a study of CD8 T cells in ankylosing spondylitis. Study outcomes and limitations: Those disease-linked clones were CD8+; they were also relatively rare in peripheral blood.

Germline CDR1 and CDR2: LGHNA and YNFKEQ. V lost 4 bases and J lost 13, with 13 bases in between. The CDR3 length is 12 residues. The rearrangement joins TRBV4-2 to TRBJ1-4; D is uncertain. This clonotype was sampled from a male donor with ankylosing spondylitis or in good health (not recorded which). Specimen: blood, either unsorted or a sorted T cell fraction (not recorded which). The CDR3 here is CASSPDLTALFF. CDR3 DNA sequence: TGTGCCAGCAGCCCGGACCTTACAGCACTGTTTTTT.